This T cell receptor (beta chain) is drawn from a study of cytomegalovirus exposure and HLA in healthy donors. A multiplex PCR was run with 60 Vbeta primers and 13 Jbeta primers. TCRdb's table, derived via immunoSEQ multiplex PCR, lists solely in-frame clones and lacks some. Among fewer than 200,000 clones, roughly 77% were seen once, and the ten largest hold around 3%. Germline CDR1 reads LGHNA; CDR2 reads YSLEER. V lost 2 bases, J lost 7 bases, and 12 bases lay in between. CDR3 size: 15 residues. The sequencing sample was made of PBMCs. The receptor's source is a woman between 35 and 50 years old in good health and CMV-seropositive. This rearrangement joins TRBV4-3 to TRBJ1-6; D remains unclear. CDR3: CASSQNRLTNSPLHF. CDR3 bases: TGCGCCAGCAGCCAAAATCGACTGACGAATTCACCCCTCCACTTT.